These 17 T cell receptor beta chains share one sample of origin, sequenced in a study of T cell changes during pregnancy in multiple sclerosis. Libraries were prepared by immunoSEQ multiplex PCR; TCRdb keeps only in-frame clonotypes and omits some of them. The data show 39,000 or so clones, around 90% seen once. Sequenced here: CD4+ T cells from peripheral blood mononuclear cells, sampled after pregnancy. These TCRs come from a female donor in good health, enrolled as a control in a pregnancy study.

J is TRBJ1-1 and V is TRBV6-5; maybe TRBD1 (5 bases). Germline CDR1 MNHEY, CDR2 SVGAGI. The V and J ends lost 2 bases and 5 bases respectively, with 9 bases between them. The CDR3 spans 13 residues. CDR3 residues: CASSYSRGTEAFF. CDR3 nucleotides: TGTGCCAGCAGTTACAGTAGGGGAACTGAAGCTTTCTTT.

This clone was counted a single time. V is TRBV30 and J is TRBJ1-1; D remains unclear. The CDR3 is 14 amino acids. CDR1 and CDR2 from the germline V gene are GTSNPN and SVGIG (reference sequence). Trimming took 2 bases from V and 1 from J, leaving 11 bases between them. The CDR3 reads CAWSPPGWNTEAFF. For the CDR3, the DNA is TGTGCCTGGAGTCCTCCAGGATGGAACACTGAAGCTTTCTTT. Full variable domain (rest looked up from reference TRBV30 and TRBJ1-1): SQTIHQWPATLVQPVGSPLSLECTVEGTSNPNLYWYRQAAGRGLQLLFYSVGIGQISSEVPQNLSASRPQDRQFILSSKKLLLSDSGFYLCAWSPPGWNTEAFFGQGTRLTVV.

This chain joins TRBV18 and TRBJ1-3; a possible D gene is TRBD1 (5 bases). Per germline, CDR1 KGHSH and CDR2 LQKENI. Trimming stripped 2 bases from V and 0 bases from J, with 14 bases between. This CDR3 spans 17 amino acids. The CDR3 spells CASSPGGGVSSGNTIYF. For the CDR3, the DNA is TGTGCCAGCTCACCAGGTGGAGGGGTTAGCTCTGGAAACACCATATATTTT.

The J gene is TRBJ1-3, the V gene TRBV7-2; tentatively, D is TRBD1 (6 bases). Germline V CDR1 and CDR2: SGHTA, FQGNSA. V gave up 6 bases and J gave up 4 bases, with 16 bases separating them. The CDR3 covers 15 residues. CDR3 sequence: CASRPTGNGGNTIYF. CDR3 DNA sequence: TGTGCCAGCAGACCAACAGGGAACGGCGGAAACACCATATATTTT.

The chain couples TRBV4-1 to TRBJ2-1, with a tentative D call TRBD2 (6 bases). There are 16 residues in the CDR3. The ends were cut back, 2 bases at V and 6 bases at J, with 17 bases in the middle. Germline-derived CDR1 and CDR2 are MGHRA and YSYEKL. The DNA of the CDR3 is TGCGCCAGCAGCCAACGGGCGGGGCTGGGGGTCAATGAGCAGTTCTTC. As protein: CASSQRAGLGVNEQFF.

Comments on this clone: The junction departs from germline at one end; a sequencing error may be responsible. The chain links TRBV7-9 to TRBJ2-1, with 9 bases matching TRBD1. The germline gives CDR1 SEHNR, CDR2 FQNEAQ (reference sequence). CDR3 length: 11 amino acids. The CDR3: CASSLGQGRIF. Here the CDR3 DNA reads TGTGCCAGCAGCCTCGGACAGGGGAGGATCTTC.

The J gene is TRBJ1-1, the V gene TRBV6-5; 8 nucleotides agree with TRBD1. CDR1 and CDR2 (germline): MNHEY, SVGAGI. Germline trimming cut 6 bases from V and 2 bases from J; bases unmatched to any gene: 5. The CDR3 totals 14 residues. CDR3 DNA: TGTGCCAGCAGACCAGACAGGGGCAACACTGAAGCTTTCTTT. It encodes CASRPDRGNTEAFF.

The gene calls are TRBV5-4 and TRBJ2-5; no clear D. Trimming pared 4 bases from V and 5 bases from J, leaving 12 bases between. Germline V CDR1 and CDR2: SGHNT, YYREEE (reference sequence). The CDR3 loop spans 13 amino acids. The CDR3 DNA follows: TGTGCCAGCAGCCCCAGCGCTGGGGAGACCCAGTACTTC. It is translated as CASSPSAGETQYF.

The chain combines TRBV5-1 with TRBJ2-3, with a weak D call TRBD2 (6 bases). Germline loops: CDR1 SGHRS, CDR2 YFSETQ. The length of the CDR3 is 16 residues. Trimming removed 0 bases from V and 5 bases from J, with 16 bases in between. The CDR3 sequence: CASSLAGAAGRDTQYF. CDR3 DNA sequence: TGCGCCAGCAGCTTGGCCGGTGCCGCCGGGAGAGATACGCAGTATTTT.

The rearrangement uses TRBV30 and TRBJ2-7; D is unresolved. Germline V CDR1 and CDR2: GTSNPN, SVGIG (reference sequence). V was trimmed by 5 bases and J by 7 bases, leaving 18 bases between them. This CDR3 has 13 residues. For the CDR3, the DNA is TGTGCCTGGGGTCAGGTCCCCGCTGGTGAGCAGTACTTC. It is translated as CAWGQVPAGEQYF.

V gene TRBV14 combines with J gene TRBJ2-1; no definite D call. Germline V gene sequence: CDR1 SGHDN, CDR2 FVKESK. The V gene lost 0 bases and the J gene lost 5 bases, with 11 bases spanning the gap. The CDR3 loop spans 15 amino acids. CDR3 sequence (DNA): TGTGCCAGCAGCCAAGATCGAGGAAGACACAATGAGCAGTTCTTC. It codes for CASSQDRGRHNEQFF.

The rearrangement uses TRBV2 and TRBJ1-5; D might be TRBD1 (5 bases). V shed 8 bases and J shed 6 bases, with 17 bases lying between them. This CDR3 is built from 14 residues. Germline assignment: CDR1 SNHLY and CDR2 FYNNEI. The CDR3 DNA reads as TGTGCCAGCGGGGACTACACCCGGGGTCAGCCCCAGCATTTT. It translates to CASGDYTRGQPQHF.

V usage is TRBV19 and J usage is TRBJ2-1; 8 nucleotides agree with TRBD1. Per the germline V gene, CDR1 is LNHDA and CDR2 is SQIVND (reference sequence). There are 16 residues in the CDR3. V lost 5 bases, J lost 4 bases, and 10 bases stayed unmatched. CDR3 sequence: CASSPMGDRYYNEQFF. The CDR3 DNA sequence: TGTGCCAGTAGTCCCATGGGGGACAGGTATTACAATGAGCAGTTCTTC.

Here the CDR3 reads CASSSWQFRETQYF. DNA for the CDR3: TGTGCCAGCAGTTCGTGGCAATTCCGCGAGACCCAGTACTTC. The chain employs TRBV28 and TRBJ2-5; D gene uncertain. V was pared by 4 bases and J by 5 bases, with 14 bases between. Germline V CDR1 and CDR2: MDHEN, SYDVKM. This CDR3 is built from 14 residues.

The V gene is TRBV6-1, the J gene TRBJ1-4; 8 bases are a match to TRBD1. CDR3 size: 13 residues. Germline V gives CDR1 MNHNS, CDR2 SASEGT. J was trimmed by 11 bases and V by 9 bases; bases with no gene match: 11. CDR3 sequence reads: CASDRTGRDKLFF. In nucleotides, the CDR3 is TGTGCCAGTGATCGGACAGGGAGGGACAAACTGTTTTTT.

This clone was observed once. This chain joins TRBV2 and TRBJ2-6, with D unclear. The ends were cut back, 6 bases at V and 0 bases at J, with 27 bases in the middle. The CDR3 spans 21 residues. Germline CDR1 reads SNHLY; CDR2 reads FYNNEI. CDR3: CASSEPPIVSLLDSGANVLTF. CDR3 in DNA: TGTGCCAGCAGCGAGCCCCCGATCGTTAGCCTGTTAGACTCTGGGGCCAACGTCCTGACTTTC.

CDR3 region: CASSLRGTGRFYEQYF. Written as DNA, the CDR3 is TGTGCCAGCAGTTTAAGAGGGACAGGGAGGTTCTACGAGCAGTACTTC. V usage is TRBV27 and J usage is TRBJ2-7, with 9 bases aligning to TRBD1. This CDR3 is 16 amino acids long. V shed 2 bases, J shed 3 bases, and the junction held 8 bases outside the gene matches. In germline, CDR1 is MNHEY, CDR2 SMNVEV (reference sequence).